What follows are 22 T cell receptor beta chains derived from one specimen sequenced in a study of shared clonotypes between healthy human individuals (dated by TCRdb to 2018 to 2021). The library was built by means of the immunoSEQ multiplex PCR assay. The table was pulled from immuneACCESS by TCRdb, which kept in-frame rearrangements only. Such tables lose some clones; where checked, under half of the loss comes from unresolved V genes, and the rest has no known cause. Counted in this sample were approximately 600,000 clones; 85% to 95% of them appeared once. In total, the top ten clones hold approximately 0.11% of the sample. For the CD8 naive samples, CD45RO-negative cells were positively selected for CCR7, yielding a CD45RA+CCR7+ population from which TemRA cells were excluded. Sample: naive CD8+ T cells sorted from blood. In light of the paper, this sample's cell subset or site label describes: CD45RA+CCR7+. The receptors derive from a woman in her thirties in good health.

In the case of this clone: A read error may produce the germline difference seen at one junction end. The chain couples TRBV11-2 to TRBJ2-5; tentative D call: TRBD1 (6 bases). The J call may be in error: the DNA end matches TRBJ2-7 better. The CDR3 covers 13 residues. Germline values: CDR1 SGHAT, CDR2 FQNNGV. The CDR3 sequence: CASSLGGPYEQYF. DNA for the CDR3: TGTGCCAGCAGTTTAGGGGGTCCCTACGAGCAGTACTTC.

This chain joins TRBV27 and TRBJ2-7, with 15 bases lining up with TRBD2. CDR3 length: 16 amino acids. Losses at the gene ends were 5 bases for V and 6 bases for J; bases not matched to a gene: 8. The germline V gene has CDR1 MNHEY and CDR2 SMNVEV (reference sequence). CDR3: CASSPGTSGRRGEQYF. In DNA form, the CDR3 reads TGTGCCAGCAGTCCAGGGACTAGCGGGAGGCGGGGCGAGCAGTACTTC.

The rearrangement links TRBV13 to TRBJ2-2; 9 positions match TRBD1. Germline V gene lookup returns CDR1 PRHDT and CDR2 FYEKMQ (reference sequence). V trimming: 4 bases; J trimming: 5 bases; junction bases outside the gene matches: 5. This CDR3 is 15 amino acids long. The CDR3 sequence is CASSSGTGRTGELFF. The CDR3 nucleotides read TGTGCCAGCAGCTCCGGGACAGGGAGGACCGGGGAGCTGTTTTTT. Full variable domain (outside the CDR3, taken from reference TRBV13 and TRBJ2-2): AAGVIQSPRHLIKEKRETATLKCYPIPRHDTVYWYQQGPGQDPQFLISFYEKMQSDKGSIPDRFSAQQFSDYHSELNMSSLELGDSALYFCASSSGTGRTGELFFGEGSRLTVL.

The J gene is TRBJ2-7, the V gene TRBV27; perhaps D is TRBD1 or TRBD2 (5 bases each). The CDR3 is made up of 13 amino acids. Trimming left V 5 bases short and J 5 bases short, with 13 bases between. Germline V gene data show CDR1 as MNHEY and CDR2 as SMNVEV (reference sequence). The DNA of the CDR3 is TGTGCCAGCAGTGTCCGGGGCCCGCACGAGCAGTACTTC. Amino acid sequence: CASSVRGPHEQYF.

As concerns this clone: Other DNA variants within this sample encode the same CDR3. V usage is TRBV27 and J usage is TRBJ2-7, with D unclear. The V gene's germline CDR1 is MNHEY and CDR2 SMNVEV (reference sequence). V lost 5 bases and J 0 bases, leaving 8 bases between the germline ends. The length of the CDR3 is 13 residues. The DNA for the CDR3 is TGTGCCAGCAGTCATTCCAGCTCCTACGAGCAGTACTTC. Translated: CASSHSSSYEQYF.

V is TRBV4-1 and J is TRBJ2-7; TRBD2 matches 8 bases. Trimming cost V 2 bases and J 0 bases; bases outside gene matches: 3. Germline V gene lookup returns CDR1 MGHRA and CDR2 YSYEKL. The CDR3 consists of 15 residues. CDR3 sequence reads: CASSQSLAGSYEQYF. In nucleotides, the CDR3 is TGCGCCAGCAGCCAAAGCCTAGCGGGCTCCTACGAGCAGTACTTC.

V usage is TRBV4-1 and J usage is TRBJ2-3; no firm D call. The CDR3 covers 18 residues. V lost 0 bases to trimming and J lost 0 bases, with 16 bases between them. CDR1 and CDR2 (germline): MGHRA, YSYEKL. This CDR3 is CASSQEGFRAPSTDTQYF. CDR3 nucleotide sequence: TGCGCCAGCAGCCAAGAGGGTTTTCGGGCGCCTAGCACAGATACGCAGTATTTT.

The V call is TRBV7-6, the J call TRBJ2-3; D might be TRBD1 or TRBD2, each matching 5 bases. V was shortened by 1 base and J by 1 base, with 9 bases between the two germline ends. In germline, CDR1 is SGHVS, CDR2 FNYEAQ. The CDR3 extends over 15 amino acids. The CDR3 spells CASSLGGGGTDTQYF. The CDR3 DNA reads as TGTGCCAGCAGCTTAGGTGGGGGAGGCACAGATACGCAGTATTTT.

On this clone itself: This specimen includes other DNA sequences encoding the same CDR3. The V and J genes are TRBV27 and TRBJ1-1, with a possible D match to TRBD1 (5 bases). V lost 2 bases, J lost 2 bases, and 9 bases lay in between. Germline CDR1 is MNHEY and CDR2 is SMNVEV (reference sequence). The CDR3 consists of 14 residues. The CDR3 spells CASSLQGANTEAFF. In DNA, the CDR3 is TGTGCCAGCAGTTTACAGGGAGCAAACACTGAAGCTTTCTTT.

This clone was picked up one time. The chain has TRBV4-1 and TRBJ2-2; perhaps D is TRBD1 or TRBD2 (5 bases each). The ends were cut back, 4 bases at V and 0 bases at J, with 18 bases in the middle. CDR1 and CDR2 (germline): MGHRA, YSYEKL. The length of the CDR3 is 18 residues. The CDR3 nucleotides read TGCGCCAGCAGCCGGGTATGGGACGAGATCGCGAACACCGGGGAGCTGTTTTTT. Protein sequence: CASSRVWDEIANTGELFF.

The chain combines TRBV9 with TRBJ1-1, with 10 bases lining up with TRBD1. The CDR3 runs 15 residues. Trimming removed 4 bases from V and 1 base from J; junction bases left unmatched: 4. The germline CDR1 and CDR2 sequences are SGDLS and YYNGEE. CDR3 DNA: TGTGCCAGCAGCACTTGGACAGGGGGGAACACTGAAGCTTTCTTT. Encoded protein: CASSTWTGGNTEAFF.

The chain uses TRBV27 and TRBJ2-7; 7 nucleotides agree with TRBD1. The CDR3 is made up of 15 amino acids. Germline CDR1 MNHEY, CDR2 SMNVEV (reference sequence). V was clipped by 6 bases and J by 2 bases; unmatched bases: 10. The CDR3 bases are TGTGCCAGCAGGAGACAGGGTAGGCCCACCTACGAGCAGTACTTC. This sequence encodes CASRRQGRPTYEQYF.

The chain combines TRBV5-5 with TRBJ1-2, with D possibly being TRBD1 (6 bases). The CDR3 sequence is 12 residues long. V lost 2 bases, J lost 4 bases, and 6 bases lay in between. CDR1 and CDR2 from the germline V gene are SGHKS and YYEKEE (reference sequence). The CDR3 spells CASSLQGYGYTF. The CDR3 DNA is TGTGCCAGCAGCTTACAGGGCTATGGCTACACCTTC.

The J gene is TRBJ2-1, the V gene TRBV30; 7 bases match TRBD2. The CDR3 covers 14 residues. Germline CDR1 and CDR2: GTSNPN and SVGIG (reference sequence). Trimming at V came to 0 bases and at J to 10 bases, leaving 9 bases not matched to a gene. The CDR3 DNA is TGTGCCTGGAGTGTACTACCCCCACTAGCGGAGCAGTTCTTC. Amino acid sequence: CAWSVLPPLAEQFF.

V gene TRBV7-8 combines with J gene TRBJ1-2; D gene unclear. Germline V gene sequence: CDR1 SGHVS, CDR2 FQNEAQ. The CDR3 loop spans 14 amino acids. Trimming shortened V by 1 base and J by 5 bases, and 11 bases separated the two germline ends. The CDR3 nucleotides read TGTGCCAGCAGCTTAGACTACCTACCTTATGGCTACACCTTC. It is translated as CASSLDYLPYGYTF.

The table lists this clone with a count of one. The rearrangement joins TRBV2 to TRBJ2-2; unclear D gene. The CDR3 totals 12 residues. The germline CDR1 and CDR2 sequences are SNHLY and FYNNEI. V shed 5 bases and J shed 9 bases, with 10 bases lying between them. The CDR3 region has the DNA TGTGCCAGCAGTCCAAGTCCCTGGGAGCTGTTTTTT. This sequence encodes CASSPSPWELFF.

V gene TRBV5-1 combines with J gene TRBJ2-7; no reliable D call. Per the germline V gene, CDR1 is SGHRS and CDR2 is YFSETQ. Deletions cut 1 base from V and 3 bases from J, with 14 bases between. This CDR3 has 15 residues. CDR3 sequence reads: CASSLTSREYYEQYF. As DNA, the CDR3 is TGCGCCAGCAGCTTGACCTCCAGAGAGTACTACGAGCAGTACTTC.

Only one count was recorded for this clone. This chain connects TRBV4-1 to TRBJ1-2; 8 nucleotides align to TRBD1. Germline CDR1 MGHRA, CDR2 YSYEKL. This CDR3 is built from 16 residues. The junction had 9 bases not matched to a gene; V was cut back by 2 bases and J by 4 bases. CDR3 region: CASSQSPRGQGYGYTF. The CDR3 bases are TGCGCCAGCAGCCAAAGCCCCAGAGGACAGGGCTATGGCTACACCTTC.

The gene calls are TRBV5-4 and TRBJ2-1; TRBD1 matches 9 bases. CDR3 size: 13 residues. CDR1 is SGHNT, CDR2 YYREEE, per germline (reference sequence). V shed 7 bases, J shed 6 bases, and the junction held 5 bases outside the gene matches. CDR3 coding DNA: TGTGCCAGCCACTGGGACAGGGTCAATGAGCAGTTCTTC. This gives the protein CASHWDRVNEQFF.

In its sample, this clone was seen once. The CDR3 loop reads CASRPQGAAEQYF. CDR3 nucleotides: TGTGCCAGCAGACCCCAGGGGGCGGCCGAGCAGTACTTC. J is TRBJ2-7 and V is TRBV5-4; TRBD1 matches 8 bases. CDR1 is SGHNT and CDR2 is YYREEE in the germline V gene (reference sequence). The CDR3 runs to 13 residues. The junction had 7 bases not matched to a gene; V was cut back by 5 bases and J by 6 bases.

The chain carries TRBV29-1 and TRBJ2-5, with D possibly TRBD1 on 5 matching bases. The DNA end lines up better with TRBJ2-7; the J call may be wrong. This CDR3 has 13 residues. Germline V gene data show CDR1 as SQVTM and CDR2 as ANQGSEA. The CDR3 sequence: CSVDHEAGNEQYF. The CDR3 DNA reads TGCAGCGTTGATCACGAGGCAGGGAACGAGCAGTACTTC.

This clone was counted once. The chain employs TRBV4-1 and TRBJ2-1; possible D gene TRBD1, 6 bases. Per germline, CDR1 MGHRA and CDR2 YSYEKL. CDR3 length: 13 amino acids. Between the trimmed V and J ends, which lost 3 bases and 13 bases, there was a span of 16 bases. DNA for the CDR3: TGCGCCAGCAGCCACACGCCGGGACATCCACAGTTCTTC. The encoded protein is CASSHTPGHPQFF.